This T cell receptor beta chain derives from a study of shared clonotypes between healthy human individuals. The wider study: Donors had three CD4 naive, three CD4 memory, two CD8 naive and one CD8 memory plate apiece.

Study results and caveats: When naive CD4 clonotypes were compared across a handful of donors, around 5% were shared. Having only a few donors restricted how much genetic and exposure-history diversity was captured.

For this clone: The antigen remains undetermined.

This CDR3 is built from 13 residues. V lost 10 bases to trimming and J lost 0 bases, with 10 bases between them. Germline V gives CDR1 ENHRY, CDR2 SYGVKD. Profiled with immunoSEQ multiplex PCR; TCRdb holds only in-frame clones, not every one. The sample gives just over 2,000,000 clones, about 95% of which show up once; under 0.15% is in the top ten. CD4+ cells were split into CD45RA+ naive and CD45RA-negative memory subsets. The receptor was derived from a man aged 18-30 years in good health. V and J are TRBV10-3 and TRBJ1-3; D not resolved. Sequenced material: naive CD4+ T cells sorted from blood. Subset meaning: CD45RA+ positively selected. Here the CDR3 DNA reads TGTGCCACCGTGGAGATCTCTGGAAACACCATATATTTT. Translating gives CATVEISGNTIYF.